This T cell receptor beta chain was identified in a study of blood T cell repertoires in COVID-19. Original processing methods: Using reference gene primer amplification, nucleated cell counts were estimated. Profiling relied on immunoSEQ multiplex PCR, and the TCRdb table lists in-frame clones only, not all of them. V, J and clone size are taken as reported in that table, and D and trimming were inferred from the DNA itself. The data show over 30,000 clones, with about nine tenths seen just once and about a quarter held by the top ten. V lost 2 bases to trimming and J lost 3 bases, with 8 bases between them. The germline CDR1 and CDR2 sequences are LGHDT and YNNKEL (reference sequence). The CDR3 covers 14 residues.

The J gene is TRBJ1-3, the V gene TRBV3-1 (or the pseudogene TRBV3-2); D may be TRBD1 (5 bases). Sequenced input: peripheral blood. The sequence came from a woman of 80 years or more with active or convalescent COVID-19. The CDR3 spells CASSQPGIGNTIYF. The CDR3 bases are TGTGCCAGCAGCCAACCAGGGATTGGAAACACCATATATTTT.